This T cell receptor (beta chain) is drawn from a study of blood T cells in healthy people across ages (dated by TCRdb to the mid-2010s). Context from the whole study: In model experiments, roughly one uniquely barcoded TCR beta cDNA molecule per two T cells was captured by template switching. Using deep sequencing normalized with unique cDNA molecular identifiers, the study measured how TCR beta repertoire diversity changes with age. Donors were grouped into four age groups: young (average roughly 15 years), middle-aged (39), aged (about 60) and long-lived (approximately 81). To avoid experimental bias, donors of different ages were spread randomly across the sequencing lanes. The study analyzed two additional independent replicas of 1 million unique cDNA reads from the same blood draw for two donors, one aged 18 to 30 and one aged 80 or older.

On this clonotype: The antigen it recognizes is unknown. Base quality data are lacking; no much larger clone is found one base away.

Systemically healthy Caucasian individuals from Russia, some 40 in total and aged about 6 to 95 years, were included as donors. Each donor gave approximately 9.3 milliliters of peripheral blood, collected into EDTA-treated Vacutainer tubes. PBMCs were isolated by Ficoll-Paque density-gradient centrifugation, with at least 6.5 million obtained per sample. Total RNA was extracted from PBMCs with Trizol reagent, with at least 6 micrograms obtained per sample. For every donor, an aliquot of PBMCs went through flow cytometry to measure the percentages of naive CD45RAhigh/CD27high T cells. The germline V gene supplies CDR1 LGHNA and CDR2 YNFKEQ. Cut back by 4 bases and 2 bases, the V and J ends lie 16 bases apart. CDR3 length: 16 amino acids, cysteine to phenylalanine. Just CDR3 DNA is preserved here, 48 bases in frame from base 1. What the work shows at the level of the full study, not this receptor alone: Compared with the aged group, the long-lived group had more naive CD4+ T cells, fewer expanded clones and increased TCR diversity, a pattern suggesting age selection. Bulk unsorted PBMC profiling prevented conclusive comparison of naive and antigen-experienced compartments. As age increased, observed TCR beta diversity per million T cells dropped in a roughly linear way, and a significant reduction was already evident by age roughly 36. A strong correlation was found between observed TCR beta diversity and the percentage of naive T cells measured by flow cytometry. Because the CMV infection status of the donors was unknown, age-related changes in expanded clonotypes may potentially have been confounded. Estimates of total diversity based on one million sequenced T cells were regarded as lower bounds and as underestimates.

Libraries were constructed by 5' RACE. Sequencing relied on an Illumina HiSeq 2500. The second PCR ran for roughly 7 to 12 cycles and used a J-beta primer mix along with a sample-barcoded 5' primer. Each TCR beta cDNA molecule received a unique molecular identifier from a template-switch 5' adaptor carrying 12 random nucleotides. Each sample yielded at least 2.5 million CDR3-containing paired-end reads. First-strand cDNA was synthesized from all RNA with the Mint cDNA synthesis kit, primed by a TRBC-specific oligonucleotide. All cDNA was treated with uracil-DNA glycosylase and then went through a first 18-cycle PCR with the universal primers M1SS and BC2_uni_R. As for the authors' bioinformatics: Normalization of each sample was performed by random selection of 1 million high-quality reads, each carrying a distinct molecular identifier. Reads with shared molecular identifiers were discarded instead of being binned into consensus sequences. MiTCR, with a Q25 quality threshold and the strictest error-elimination algorithm, was used for CDR3 identification, clonotype clustering and error correction. A nonparametric unseen species model using Euler transformation provided a lower-bound estimate of total TCR beta diversity. The public reads were run again by TCRdb, first through fastp at Q25 and then through MiXCR, and only productive beta chains were kept. Here each entry gathers all rows of one CDR3 protein and keeps the most common genes and DNA. In this record, the V and J calls reflect TCRdb's handling and not the investigators' own analysis. The sample table holds nearly 800,000 distinct CDR3 sequences, of which 56% were seen once. The ten largest clones represent more than 25% of the sample.

The clonotype originates from a man aged 35 to 55 in good health. The rearrangement joined TRBV4-2 to TRBJ2-3, and the D gene may be TRBD1, 5 bases matching. Material for sequencing was blood. The nucleotide sequence is TGTGCCAGCAGCCTAGGGGCAGGTTGGACCACAGATACGCAGTATTTT. It is translated as CASSLGAGWTTDTQYF.